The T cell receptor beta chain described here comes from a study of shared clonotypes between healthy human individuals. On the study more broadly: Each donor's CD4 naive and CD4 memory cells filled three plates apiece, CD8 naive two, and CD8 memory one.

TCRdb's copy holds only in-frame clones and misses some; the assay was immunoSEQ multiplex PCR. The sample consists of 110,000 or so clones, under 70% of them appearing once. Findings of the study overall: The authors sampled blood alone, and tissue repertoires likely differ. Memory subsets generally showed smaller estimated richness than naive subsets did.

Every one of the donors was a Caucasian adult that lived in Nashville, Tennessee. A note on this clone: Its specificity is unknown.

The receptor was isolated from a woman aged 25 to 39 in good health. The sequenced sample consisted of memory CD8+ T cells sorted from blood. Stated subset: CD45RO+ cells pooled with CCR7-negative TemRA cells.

DNA of the CDR3: TGTGCCAGCAGCACCCTAGCAGACGAGCAGTACTTC. Its protein product is CASSTLADEQYF. The rearrangement uses TRBV6-6 and TRBJ2-7; D possibly corresponds to TRBD2 (5 bases). The length of the CDR3 is 12 residues. V was trimmed by 6 bases and J by 5 bases, leaving 11 bases between them. CDR1 and CDR2 (germline): MNHNY, SVGAGI (reference sequence).